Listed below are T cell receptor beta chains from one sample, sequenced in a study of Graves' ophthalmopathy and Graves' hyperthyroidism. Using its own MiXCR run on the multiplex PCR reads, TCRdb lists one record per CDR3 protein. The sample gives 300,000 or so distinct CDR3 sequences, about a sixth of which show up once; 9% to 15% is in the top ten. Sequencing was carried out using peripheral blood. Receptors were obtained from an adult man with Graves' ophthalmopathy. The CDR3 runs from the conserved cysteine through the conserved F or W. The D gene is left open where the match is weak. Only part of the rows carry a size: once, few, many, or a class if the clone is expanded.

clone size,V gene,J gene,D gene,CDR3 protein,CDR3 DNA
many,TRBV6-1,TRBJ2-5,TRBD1,CASSTRTGGETQYF,TGTGCCAGCAGTACCCGGACAGGGGGAGAGACCCAGTACTTC
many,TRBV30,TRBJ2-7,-,CAWSPHPPYEQYF,TGTGCCTGGAGTCCCCACCCCCCCTACGAGCAGTACTTC
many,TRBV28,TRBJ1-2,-,CASSPYPLSAYGYTF,TGTGCCAGCAGTCCATACCCCTTGTCCGCCTATGGCTACACCTTC
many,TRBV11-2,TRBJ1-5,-,CASSWSRICNQPQHF,TGTGCCAGCAGCTGGTCCAGGATTTGCAATCAGCCCCAGCATTTT
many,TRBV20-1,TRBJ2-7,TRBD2,CSARWEGGSYEQYF,TGCAGTGCTAGATGGGAGGGAGGATCCTACGAGCAGTACTTC
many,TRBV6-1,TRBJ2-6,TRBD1,CATRDRGGGANVLTF,TGTGCCACCAGGGACAGGGGAGGTGGGGCCAACGTCCTGACTTTC
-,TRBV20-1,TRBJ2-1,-,CSAPVPVQTNYEQFF,TGCAGTGCCCCCGTTCCGGTACAGACGAACTACGAGCAGTTCTTC
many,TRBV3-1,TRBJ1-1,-,CASSHLVRRTEAFF,TGTGCCAGCAGCCACTTGGTCCGACGGACAGAAGCTTTCTTT
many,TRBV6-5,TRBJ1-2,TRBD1,CASSYSGQGSGGYTF,TGTGCCAGCAGTTACTCGGGACAGGGGTCTGGGGGCTACACCTTC
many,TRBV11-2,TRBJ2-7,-,CASSLGRIAAF,TGTGCCAGCAGCTTAGGGAGGATAGCGGCTTTC
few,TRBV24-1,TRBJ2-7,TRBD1,CATSDAGTGGYEQYF,TGTGCCACCAGTGACGCCGGGACAGGGGGCTACGAGCAGTACTTC
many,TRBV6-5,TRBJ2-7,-,CASSYSQGRPYEQYF,TGTGCCAGCAGTTACTCACAGGGACGCCCCTACGAGCAGTACTTC
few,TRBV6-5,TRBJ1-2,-,CASSCSPNYGYSF,TGTGCCAGCAGTTGCTCCCCTAACTATGGCTACAGCTTC
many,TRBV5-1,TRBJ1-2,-,CASSRRDGQGYGYTF,TGCGCCAGCAGCCGTAGGGACGGCCAAGGCTATGGCTACACCTTC
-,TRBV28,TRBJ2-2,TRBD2,CASSRSGSTGELFF,TGTGCCAGCAGTAGGAGCGGGAGCACCGGGGAGCTGTTCTTT
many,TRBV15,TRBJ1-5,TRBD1,CATRRTGLSNQPQHF,TGTGCCACCAGGAGGACAGGCCTAAGCAATCAGCCCCAGCATTTT
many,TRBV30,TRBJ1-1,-,CAWTNEGTEAFF,TGTGCCTGGACCAACGAAGGGACTGAAGCTTTCTTT
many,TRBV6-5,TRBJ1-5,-,CASSYSANGVQPQHF,TGTGCCAGCAGTTACTCAGCAAACGGGGTTCAGCCCCAGCATTTT
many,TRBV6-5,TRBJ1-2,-,CASSPDSRDGYTF,TGTGCCAGCAGTCCGGACAGCCGCGATGGCTACACCTTC
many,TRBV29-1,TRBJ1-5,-,CSVSQAAGNQPQHF,TGCAGCGTTTCTCAGGCGGCGGGCAATCAGCCCCAGCATTTT
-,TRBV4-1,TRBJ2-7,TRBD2,CASSLRDYPSYEQYF,TGCGCCAGCAGCCTCCGGGACTATCCTTCCTACGAGCAGTACTTC
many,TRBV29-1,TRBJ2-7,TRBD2,CSVVSEPPGLAGDVSYEQYF,TGCAGCGTTGTTTCCGAGCCGCCGGGACTAGCGGGAGACGTCTCCTACGAGCAGTACTTC
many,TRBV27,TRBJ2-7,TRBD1,CASSNRGHEQYF,TGTGCCAGCAGCAACAGGGGGCACGAGCAGTACTTC
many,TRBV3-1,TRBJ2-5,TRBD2,CASSPVTSGEQETQYF,TGTGCCAGCAGCCCGGTTACTAGCGGGGAACAAGAGACCCAGTACTTC
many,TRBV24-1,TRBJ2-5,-,CATSERGVETQYF,TGTGCCACCAGTGAAAGGGGTGTGGAGACCCAGTACTTC
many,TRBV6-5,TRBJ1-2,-,CASTAMAFVDGYTF,TGTGCCAGCACAGCGATGGCGTTTGTTGATGGCTACACCTTC
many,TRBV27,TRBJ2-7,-,CASSPSDSPAAYEQYF,TGTGCCAGCAGTCCATCGGACAGCCCCGCGGCCTACGAGCAGTACTTC
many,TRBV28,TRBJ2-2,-,CASRDTGAVGELFF,TGTGCCAGCAGGGACACGGGGGCTGTCGGGGAGCTGTTTTTT
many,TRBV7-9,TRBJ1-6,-,CASSPRVGANSPLHF,TGTGCCAGCAGCCCTCGGGTGGGGGCCAATTCACCCCTCCACTTT
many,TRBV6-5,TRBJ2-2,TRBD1,CASSSLGQGASTGELFF,TGTGCCAGCAGTTCCCTGGGACAGGGGGCATCCACCGGGGAGCTGTTTTTT
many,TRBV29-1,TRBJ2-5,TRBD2,CSVGTSGNQETQYF,TGCAGCGTTGGGACTAGCGGCAACCAAGAGACCCAGTACTTC
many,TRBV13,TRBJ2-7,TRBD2,CASSGREREGRYEQYF,TGTGCCAGCAGCGGCCGCGAGCGGGAGGGCCGGTACGAGCAGTACTTC
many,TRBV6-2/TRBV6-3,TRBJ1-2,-,CASSYSIGENGYTF,TGTGCCAGCAGTTACTCGATAGGAGAAAATGGCTACACCTTC
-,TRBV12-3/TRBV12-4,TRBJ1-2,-,CASRGFNYGYTF,TGTGCCAGCCGGGGTTTTAACTATGGCTACACCTTC
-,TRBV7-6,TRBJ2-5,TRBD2,CASSASSGTAHF,TGTGCCAGCAGCGCTTCTAGCGGGACTGCTCACTTC
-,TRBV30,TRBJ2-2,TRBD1,CAWQQGVEYTGELFF,TGTGCCTGGCAACAGGGGGTTGAGTACACCGGGGAGCTGTTTTTT
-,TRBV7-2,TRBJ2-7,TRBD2,CASSHMIGRRDEQCF,TGTGCCAGCAGCCACATGATCGGGAGGAGGGACGAGCAGTGCTTC
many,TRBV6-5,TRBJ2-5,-,CASSYNRRTQYF,TGTGCCAGCAGTTACAACAGACGGACCCAGTACTTC
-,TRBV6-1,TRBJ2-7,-,CATRKWTEQCF,TGTGCCACCAGAAAGTGGACCGAGCAGTGCTTC
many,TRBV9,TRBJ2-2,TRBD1,CASSFWTGTDGELFF,TGTGCCAGCAGCTTTTGGACAGGGACGGACGGGGAGCTGTTTTTT
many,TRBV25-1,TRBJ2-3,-,CASSERVSDTQYF,TGTGCCAGCAGTGAACGAGTATCAGATACGCAGTATTTT
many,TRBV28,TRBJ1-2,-,CAHQAQGLEHGYTF,TGTGCCCATCAGGCCCAGGGATTAGAGCATGGCTACACCTTC
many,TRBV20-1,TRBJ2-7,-,CSANWQTYEQYF,TGCAGTGCTAACTGGCAGACCTACGAGCAGTACTTC
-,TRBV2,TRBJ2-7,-,CASRGIYEQYF,TGTGCCAGCAGGGGAATCTACGAGCAGTACTTC
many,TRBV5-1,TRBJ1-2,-,CASSLNGADYGYTF,TGCGCCAGCAGCTTGAACGGCGCAGACTATGGCTACACCTTC
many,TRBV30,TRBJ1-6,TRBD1,CAWSGDRINSPLHF,TGTGCCTGGAGTGGGGACAGGATTAATTCACCCCTCCACTTT
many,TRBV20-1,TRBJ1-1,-,CSARGALNTEAFF,TGCAGTGCTAGGGGGGCTTTGAACACTGAAGCTTTCTTT
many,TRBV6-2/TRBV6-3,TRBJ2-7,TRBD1,CASRLPGQGLHEQYF,TGTGCCAGCAGGCTCCCCGGACAGGGGCTCCACGAGCAGTACTTC
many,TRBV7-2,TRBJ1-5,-,CASSLATTSRVNQPQHF,TGTGCCAGCAGCTTAGCCACGACCTCCAGGGTCAATCAGCCCCAGCATTTT
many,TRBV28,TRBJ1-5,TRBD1,CATLEGTGNNQPQHF,TGTGCCACCTTGGAGGGGACAGGGAACAATCAGCCCCAGCATTTT
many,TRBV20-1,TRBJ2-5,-,CSARGGAMAETQYF,TGCAGTGCTAGAGGAGGGGCCATGGCGGAGACCCAGTACTTC
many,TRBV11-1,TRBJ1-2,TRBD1,CASSPGTGGSSQNYGYTF,TGTGCCAGCAGCCCCGGGACAGGGGGGTCGTCACAAAACTATGGCTACACCTTC